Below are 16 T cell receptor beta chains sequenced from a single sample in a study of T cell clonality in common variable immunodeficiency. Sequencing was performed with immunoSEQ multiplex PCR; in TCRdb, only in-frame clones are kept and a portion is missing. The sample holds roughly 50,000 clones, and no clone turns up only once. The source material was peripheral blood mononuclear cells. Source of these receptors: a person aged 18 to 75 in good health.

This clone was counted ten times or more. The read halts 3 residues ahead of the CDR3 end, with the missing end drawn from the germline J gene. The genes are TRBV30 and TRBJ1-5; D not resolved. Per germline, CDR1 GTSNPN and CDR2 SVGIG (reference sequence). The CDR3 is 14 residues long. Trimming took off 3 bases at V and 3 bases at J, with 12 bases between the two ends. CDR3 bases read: TGTGCCTGGAGCCTGACATTTATCAATCAGCCC. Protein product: CAWSLTFINQP. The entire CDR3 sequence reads CAWSLTFINQPQHF.

CDR3 DNA, as far as it was read: TGTGCCAGCAGTGAAGAGGCAGATCAGCCC. Translating it yields CASSEEADQP. The whole CDR3 protein reads CASSEEADQPQHF. This chain joins TRBV2 and TRBJ1-5; D ambiguous. Sequencing ends 3 residues short of the CDR3 end; the germline J gene provides the rest. Trimming removed 1 base from V and 5 bases from J, with 6 bases in between. This CDR3 comprises 13 residues. Looked up from germline, CDR1 is SNHLY and CDR2 is FYNNEI.

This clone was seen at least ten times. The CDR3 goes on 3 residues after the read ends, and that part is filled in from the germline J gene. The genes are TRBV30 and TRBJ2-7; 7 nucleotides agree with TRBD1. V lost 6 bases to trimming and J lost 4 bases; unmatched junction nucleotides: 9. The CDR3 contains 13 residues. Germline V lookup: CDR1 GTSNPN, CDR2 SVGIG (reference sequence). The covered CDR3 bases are TGTGCCTGCACACCGGGACAGTCATACGAG. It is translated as CACTPGQSYE. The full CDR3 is CACTPGQSYEQYF.

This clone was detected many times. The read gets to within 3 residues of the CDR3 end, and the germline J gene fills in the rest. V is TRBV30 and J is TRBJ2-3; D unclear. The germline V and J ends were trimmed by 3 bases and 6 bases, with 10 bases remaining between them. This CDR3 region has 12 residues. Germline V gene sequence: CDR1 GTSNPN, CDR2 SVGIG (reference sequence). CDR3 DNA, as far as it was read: TGTGCCTGGAGCCCCAGTGAGGATACG. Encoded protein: CAWSPSEDT. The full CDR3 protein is CAWSPSEDTQYF.

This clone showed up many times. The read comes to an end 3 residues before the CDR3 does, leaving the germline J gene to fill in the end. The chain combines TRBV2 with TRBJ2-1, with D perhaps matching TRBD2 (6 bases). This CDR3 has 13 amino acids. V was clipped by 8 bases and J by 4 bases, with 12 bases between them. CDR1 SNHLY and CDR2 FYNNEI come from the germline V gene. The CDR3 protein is CASLIGGYNEQFF. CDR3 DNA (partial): TGTGCCAGCCTTATCGGGGGATACAATGAG.

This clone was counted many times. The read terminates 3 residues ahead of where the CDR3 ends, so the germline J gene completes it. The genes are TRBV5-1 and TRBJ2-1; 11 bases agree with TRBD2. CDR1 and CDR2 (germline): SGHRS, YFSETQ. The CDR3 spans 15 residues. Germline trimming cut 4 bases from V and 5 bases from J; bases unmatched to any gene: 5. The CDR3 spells CASSLLAGVDNEQFF. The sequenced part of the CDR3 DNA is TGCGCCAGCAGCCTACTAGCGGGAGTCGACAATGAG.

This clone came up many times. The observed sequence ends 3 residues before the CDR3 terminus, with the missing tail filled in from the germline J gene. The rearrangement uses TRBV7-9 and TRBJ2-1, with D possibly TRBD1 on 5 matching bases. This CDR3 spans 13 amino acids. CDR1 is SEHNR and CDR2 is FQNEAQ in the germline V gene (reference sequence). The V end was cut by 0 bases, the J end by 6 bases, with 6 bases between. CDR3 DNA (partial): TGTGCCAGCAGCTTAGCGGGGCTCAATGAG. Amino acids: CASSLAGLNE. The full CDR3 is CASSLAGLNEQFF.

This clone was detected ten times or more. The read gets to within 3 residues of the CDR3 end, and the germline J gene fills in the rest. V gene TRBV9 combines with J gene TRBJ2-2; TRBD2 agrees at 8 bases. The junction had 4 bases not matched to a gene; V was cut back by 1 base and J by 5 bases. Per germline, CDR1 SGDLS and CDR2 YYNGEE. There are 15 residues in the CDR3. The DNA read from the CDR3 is TGTGCCAGCAGCGTACAGGCTAGCGGGACCGGGGAG. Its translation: CASSVQASGTGE. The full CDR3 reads CASSVQASGTGELFF.

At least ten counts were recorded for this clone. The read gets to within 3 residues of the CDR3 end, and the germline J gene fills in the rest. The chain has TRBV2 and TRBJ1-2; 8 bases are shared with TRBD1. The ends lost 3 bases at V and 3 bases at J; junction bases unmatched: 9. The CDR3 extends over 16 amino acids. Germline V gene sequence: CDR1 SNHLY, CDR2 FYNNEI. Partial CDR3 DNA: TGTGCCAGCAGTGATACCTCTGGACAGGGCCACTATGGC. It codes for CASSDTSGQGHYG. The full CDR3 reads CASSDTSGQGHYGYTF.

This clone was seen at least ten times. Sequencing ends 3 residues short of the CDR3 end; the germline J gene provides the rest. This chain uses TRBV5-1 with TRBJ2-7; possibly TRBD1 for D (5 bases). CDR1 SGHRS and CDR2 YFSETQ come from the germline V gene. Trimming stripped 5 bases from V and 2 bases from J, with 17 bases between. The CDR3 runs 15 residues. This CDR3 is CASRLEQARAYEQYF. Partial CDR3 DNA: TGCGCCAGCAGATTAGAACAGGCCCGAGCCTACGAG.

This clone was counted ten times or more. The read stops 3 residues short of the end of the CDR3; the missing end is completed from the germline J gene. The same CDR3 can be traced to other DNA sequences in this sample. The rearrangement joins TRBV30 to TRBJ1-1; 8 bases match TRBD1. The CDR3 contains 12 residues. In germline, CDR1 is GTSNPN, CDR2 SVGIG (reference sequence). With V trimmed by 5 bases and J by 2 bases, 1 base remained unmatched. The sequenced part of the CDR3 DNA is TGTGCCTGGGACAGGGGAAACACTGAA. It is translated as CAWDRGNTE. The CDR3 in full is CAWDRGNTEAFF.

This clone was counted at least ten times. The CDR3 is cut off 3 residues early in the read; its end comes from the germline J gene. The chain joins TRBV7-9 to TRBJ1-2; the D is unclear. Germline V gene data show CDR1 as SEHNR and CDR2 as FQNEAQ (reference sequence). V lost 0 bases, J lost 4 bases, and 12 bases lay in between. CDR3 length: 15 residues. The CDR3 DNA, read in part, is TGTGCCAGCAGCTTAGCACGCCCGACTTTCTATGGC. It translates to CASSLARPTFYG. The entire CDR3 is CASSLARPTFYGYTF.

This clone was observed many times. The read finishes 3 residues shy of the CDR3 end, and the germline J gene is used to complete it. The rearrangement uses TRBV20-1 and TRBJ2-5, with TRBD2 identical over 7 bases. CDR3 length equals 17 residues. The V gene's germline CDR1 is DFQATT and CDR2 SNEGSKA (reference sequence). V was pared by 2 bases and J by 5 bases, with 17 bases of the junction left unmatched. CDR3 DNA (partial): TGCAGTGCTAGAACCGACGGTGGGGGGAGGGCCAGTGAGACC. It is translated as CSARTDGGGRASET. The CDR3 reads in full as CSARTDGGGRASETQYF.

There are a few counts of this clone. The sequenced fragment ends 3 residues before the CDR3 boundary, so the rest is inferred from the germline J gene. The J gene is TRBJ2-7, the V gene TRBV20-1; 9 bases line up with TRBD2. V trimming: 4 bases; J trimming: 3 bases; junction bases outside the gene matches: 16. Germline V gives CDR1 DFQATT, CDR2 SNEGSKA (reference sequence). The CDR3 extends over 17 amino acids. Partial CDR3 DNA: TGCAGTGCTAAATTGTCCGGGATTAGCGGGAGTGGCTACGAG. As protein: CSAKLSGISGSGYE. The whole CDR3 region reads CSAKLSGISGSGYEQYF.

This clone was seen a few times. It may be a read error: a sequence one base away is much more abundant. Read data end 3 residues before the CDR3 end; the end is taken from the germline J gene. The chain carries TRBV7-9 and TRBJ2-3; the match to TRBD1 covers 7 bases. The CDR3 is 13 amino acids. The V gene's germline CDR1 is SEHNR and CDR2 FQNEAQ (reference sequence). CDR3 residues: CASSGTGDQPQYF. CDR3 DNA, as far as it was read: TGTGCCAGCAGCGGCACAGGGGATCAGCCG. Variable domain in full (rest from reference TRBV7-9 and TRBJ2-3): DTGVSQNPRHKITKRGQNVTFRCDPISEHNRLYWYRQTLGQGPEFLTYFQNEAQLEKSRLLSDRFSAERPKGSFSTLEIQRTEQGDSAMYLCASSGTGDQPQYFGPGTRLTVL.

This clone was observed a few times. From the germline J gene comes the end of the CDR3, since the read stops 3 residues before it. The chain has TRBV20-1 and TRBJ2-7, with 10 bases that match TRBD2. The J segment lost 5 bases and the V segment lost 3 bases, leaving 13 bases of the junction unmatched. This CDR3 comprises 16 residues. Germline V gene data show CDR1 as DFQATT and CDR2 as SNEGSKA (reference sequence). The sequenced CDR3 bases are TGCAGTGCTAGCCCTAGCGGGAGAAACATTGGCAACGAG. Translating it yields CSASPSGRNIGNE. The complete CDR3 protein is CSASPSGRNIGNEQYF.